The 30 T cell receptor beta chains reported below all come from one sample, sequenced in a study of T-cell memory formation after mild COVID-19. TCRdb analysed the 5' RACE reads with MiXCR anew, one entry per CDR3 protein. The sample includes 450,000 or so distinct CDR3 sequences, about 23% seen only once; the top ten take 12%. The material sequenced was PBMCs or a T cell subset sorted from them (not recorded which). The receptor source for this set is an adult woman who had mild COVID-19 (a few samples of this study predate the infection). Cell type and time point are not known.

This sequence joins TRBV4-3 and TRBJ1-3; D possibly corresponds to TRBD1 (6 bases). The germline V and J ends were trimmed by 4 bases and 3 bases, with 16 bases remaining between them. The CDR3 length is 16 residues. Germline CDR1 is LGHNA and CDR2 is YSLEER. The CDR3 loop is CASSPEQGIGGNTIYF. The CDR3 nucleotides read TGCGCCAGCAGCCCAGAACAGGGAATCGGTGGAAACACCATATATTTT.

The V call is TRBV5-1, the J call TRBJ1-2; 7 bases are shared with TRBD1. This CDR3 spans 15 amino acids. Germline V gene lookup returns CDR1 SGHRS and CDR2 YFSETQ. Trimming cost V 4 bases and J 0 bases; bases outside gene matches: 6. CDR3 coding DNA: TGCGCCAGCAGCACAGGACAGGCACCTAACTATGGCTACACCTTC. Translation: CASSTGQAPNYGYTF.

This clonotype was seen only once. The V and J genes are TRBV20-1 and TRBJ2-1, with 11 bases that match TRBD2. Germline CDR1 reads DFQATT; CDR2 reads SNEGSKA (reference sequence). V gave up 4 bases and J gave up 4 bases; unmatched junction bases: 15. The length of the CDR3 is 18 residues. CDR3 DNA: TGCAGTGCTACGGGACTAGCGGATATCCCTGTGGGGTACAATGAGCAGTTCTTC. It specifies CSATGLADIPVGYNEQFF.

The chain uses TRBV5-1 and TRBJ2-5; tentatively, D is TRBD2 (6 bases). The CDR3 loop spans 15 amino acids. Trimming cost V 4 bases and J 1 base, with 14 bases left between them. CDR1 SGHRS and CDR2 YFSETQ come from the germline V gene. The CDR3 reads CASSLGGGRQETQYF. In nucleotides, the CDR3 is TGCGCCAGCAGCCTCGGGGGAGGACGCCAAGAGACCCAGTACTTC.

This rearrangement joins TRBV7-8 to TRBJ2-7; 12 bases line up with TRBD1. V lost 5 bases, J lost 4 bases, and 6 bases stayed unmatched. CDR1 and CDR2 (germline): SGHVS, FQNEAQ. There are 15 residues in the CDR3. CDR3 in amino acids: CASSPGTGGRYEQYF. The CDR3, as DNA: TGTGCCAGCAGCCCGGGGACAGGGGGCAGGTACGAGCAGTACTTC.

This clonotype was observed a few times. This sequence joins TRBV20-1 and TRBJ2-3; no firm D call. The ends were cut back, 5 bases at V and 6 bases at J, with 9 bases in the middle. Germline lookup yields CDR1 DFQATT and CDR2 SNEGSKA (reference sequence). There are 11 residues in the CDR3. The CDR3 bases are TGCAGTGCTCTTCTAGGGGATACGCAGTATTTT. This translates into CSALLGDTQYF.

This rearrangement joins TRBV18 to TRBJ2-7; 9 positions match TRBD1. V lost 2 bases and J lost 5; bases outside the gene matches: 13. This CDR3 is 17 amino acids long. CDR1 and CDR2 (germline): KGHSH, LQKENI. CDR3 region: CASSPLTIQGAINEQYF. The DNA for the CDR3 is TGTGCCAGCTCACCATTGACTATACAGGGGGCGATCAACGAGCAGTACTTC.

The table lists this clonotype with many counts. The rearrangement uses TRBV15 and TRBJ2-5; 10 nucleotides align to TRBD2. Per germline, CDR1 LNHNV and CDR2 YYDKDF (reference sequence). The CDR3 totals 18 residues. After removal of 0 bases from V and 11 bases from J, the junction contained 18 bases not matched to a gene. CDR3 bases: TGTGCCACCAGCAGAGATCTAGCGGGAGTCCAGGTACCCGACCGACAGTACTTC. Translation gives CATSRDLAGVQVPDRQYF.

This clonotype was counted only a few times. V and J are TRBV12-3 or TRBV12-4 and TRBJ1-1, with TRBD1 matching over 7 bases. V shed 6 bases, J shed 0 bases, and the junction held 10 bases outside the gene matches. This CDR3 is built from 16 residues. CDR3 in DNA: TGTGCCAGCAGCCCTCGGACAGGAATATTGAACACTGAAGCTTTCTTT. It codes for CASSPRTGILNTEAFF.

As concerns this clonotype: An end of the junction does not agree with germline; a read error may underlie this. This chain joins TRBV7-3 and TRBJ1-1; no clear D. From germline, CDR1 is SGHTA and CDR2 FQGTGA. The CDR3 spans 13 residues. In DNA, the CDR3 is TGTGCCAGCAGTTTAACCCCGGGGACTGAAGCTTTCTTT. Translation gives CASSLTPGTEAFF.

The chain joins TRBV24-1 to TRBJ2-1, with D maybe TRBD2 (8 bases). Deletions cut 0 bases from V and 7 bases from J, with 15 bases between. Germline CDR1 is KGHDR and CDR2 is SFDVKD. This CDR3 spans 16 amino acids. The CDR3 region has the DNA TGTGCCACCAGTGATTTGCGGGAGGGGGCTGGTAATGAGCAGTTCTTC. It encodes CATSDLREGAGNEQFF.

The V and J genes are TRBV12-3 or TRBV12-4 and TRBJ2-7; 7 bases line up with TRBD2. J was trimmed by 3 bases and V by 3 bases; bases with no gene match: 5. The CDR3 contains 14 residues. The CDR3 DNA reads TGTGCCAGCAGTTTCCGGGGAGGGGACTACGAGCAGTACTTC. Encoded protein: CASSFRGGDYEQYF.

This clonotype was counted a few times. The V gene is TRBV29-1, the J gene TRBJ1-1, with D uncertain. CDR3 length equals 12 residues. CDR1 is SQVTM and CDR2 is ANQGSEA in the germline V gene. Trimming pared 5 bases from V and 1 base from J, leaving 8 bases between. CDR3: CSVISGNTEAFF. The CDR3, as DNA: TGCAGCGTTATCTCAGGGAACACTGAAGCTTTCTTT.

The gene calls are TRBV29-1 and TRBJ2-3; the D call may be TRBD1 or TRBD2 (6 bases each). Germline V lookup: CDR1 SQVTM, CDR2 ANQGSEA. The CDR3 has 13 residues. Trimming took off 6 bases at V and 4 bases at J, with 14 bases between the two ends. CDR3 region: CSVDYRDSDTQYF. The CDR3 coding sequence is TGCAGCGTGGATTACAGGGACTCAGATACGCAGTATTTT.

This clonotype showed up just a few times. The chain uses TRBV20-1 and TRBJ1-2, with D maybe TRBD1 (5 bases). Trimming pared 6 bases from V and 1 base from J, leaving 15 bases between. The CDR3 totals 14 residues. The germline V gene has CDR1 DFQATT and CDR2 SNEGSKA (reference sequence). In nucleotides, the CDR3 is TGCAGTGCCGTCGCGGGGCAGAATAACTATGGCTACACCTTC. Protein: CSAVAGQNNYGYTF.

This clonotype was seen a handful of times. The CDR3 DNA sequence: TGTGCCAGCTCACCACCGTCGGATTACGAGCAGTACTTC. Translated, it gives CASSPPSDYEQYF. This chain connects TRBV18 to TRBJ2-7, with D uncertain. V gave up 0 bases and J gave up 4 bases, with 7 bases separating them. This CDR3 contains 13 residues. CDR1 is KGHSH and CDR2 is LQKENI in the germline V gene.

The rearrangement links TRBV7-9 to TRBJ2-4; D remains unclear. Germline V gene data show CDR1 as SEHNR and CDR2 as FQNEAQ (reference sequence). The V end was cut by 5 bases, the J end by 0 bases, with 8 bases between. This CDR3 is built from 14 residues. CDR3 protein: CASSRDLAKNIQYF. CDR3 DNA: TGTGCCAGCAGCCGCGACTTAGCCAAAAACATTCAGTACTTC.

V is TRBV6-5 and J is TRBJ1-2, with a tentative D call TRBD1 (5 bases). Germline V lookup: CDR1 MNHEY, CDR2 SVGAGI. This CDR3 is 14 amino acids long. The V and J ends lost 6 bases and 4 bases respectively, with 15 bases between them. The DNA for the CDR3 is TGTGCCAGCAGGCCAGTGCCGGGGGGCTATGGCTACACCTTC. As protein: CASRPVPGGYGYTF.

This clonotype was detected only a few times. V and J are TRBV18 and TRBJ2-1; 12 bases align to TRBD2. V lost 3 bases, J lost 4 bases, and 7 bases stayed unmatched. CDR3 length: 17 amino acids. CDR1 KGHSH and CDR2 LQKENI come from the germline V gene. CDR3 in amino acids: CASSPTSGRTGYNEQFF. The DNA for the CDR3 is TGTGCCAGCTCACCGACTAGCGGGAGAACGGGTTACAATGAGCAGTTCTTC.

This clonotype was detected only a few times. The chain couples TRBV11-2 to TRBJ2-3; perhaps TRBD1 as D (6 bases). Germline V CDR1 and CDR2: SGHAT, FQNNGV. Between the trimmed V and J ends, which lost 5 bases and 2 bases, there was a span of 14 bases. The CDR3 contains 15 residues. CDR3 amino acids: CASSPTGPPTDTQYF. The CDR3 bases are TGTGCCAGCAGCCCTACAGGGCCACCCACAGATACGCAGTATTTT.

V usage is TRBV24-1 and J usage is TRBJ2-1; D not resolved. The germline V gene has CDR1 KGHDR and CDR2 SFDVKD. V gave up 8 bases and J gave up 7 bases, with 8 bases separating them. This CDR3 contains 11 residues. CDR3 coding DNA: TGTGCCACCAAATGGCGGAATGAGCAGTTCTTC. This encodes CATKWRNEQFF.

This chain links TRBV7-8 with TRBJ2-7; 7 bases agree with TRBD1. The V and J ends lost 5 bases and 4 bases, in that order; junction bases with no gene match: 8. The germline V gene encodes CDR1 SGHVS and CDR2 FQNEAQ. CDR3 size: 14 residues. The CDR3 sequence is CASSPFSTGYEQYF. Here the CDR3 DNA reads TGTGCCAGCAGCCCCTTCTCGACAGGGTACGAGCAGTACTTC.

The J gene is TRBJ2-3, the V gene TRBV9; unclear D gene. V shed 3 bases and J shed 1 base, with 12 bases lying between them. Germline V lookup: CDR1 SGDLS, CDR2 YYNGEE. CDR3 length: 15 amino acids. CDR3 in DNA: TGTGCCAGCAGCGCCCAACTTGGGGGCACAGATACGCAGTATTTT. It yields the protein CASSAQLGGTDTQYF.

The chain carries TRBV11-3 and TRBJ2-7; D ambiguous. Germline CDR1 reads SGHNT; CDR2 reads YENEEA. The CDR3 covers 15 residues. V dropped 0 bases and J dropped 5 bases, with 14 bases sitting between them. CDR3 nucleotides: TGTGCCAGCAGCTTAGATCGTCGCGGCGTCAACGAGCAGTACTTC. It is translated as CASSLDRRGVNEQYF.

V usage is TRBV7-2 and J usage is TRBJ2-7; the match to TRBD1 covers 8 bases. The CDR3 is 15 amino acids. The trim removed 4 bases at V and 2 bases at J, leaving 7 bases unmatched. The germline gives CDR1 SGHTA, CDR2 FQGNSA. The CDR3 DNA is TGTGCCAGCAGCTCGTCAGGGGGCCCAGCCTACGAGCAGTACTTC. This codes for CASSSSGGPAYEQYF.

A few counts support this clonotype. The chain carries TRBV4-1 and TRBJ1-1; perhaps TRBD1 as D (5 bases). The CDR3 has 14 residues. Germline V gene lookup returns CDR1 MGHRA and CDR2 YSYEKL. V dropped 4 bases and J dropped 3 bases, with 12 bases sitting between them. CDR3 sequence: CASSPLGGDTEAFF. Here the CDR3 DNA reads TGCGCCAGCAGCCCCCTTGGGGGGGACACTGAAGCTTTCTTT.

The chain carries TRBV18 and TRBJ2-7, with D possibly being TRBD1 (5 bases). The CDR3 extends over 13 amino acids. Trimming left V 3 bases short and J 1 base short, with 7 bases between. In germline, CDR1 is KGHSH, CDR2 LQKENI. CDR3 bases: TGTGCCAGCTCACCGGACACTTCCTACGAGCAGTACTTC. The encoded protein is CASSPDTSYEQYF. Full variable domain (outside the CDR3, taken from reference TRBV18 and TRBJ2-7): NAGVMQNPRHLVRRRGQEARLRCSPMKGHSHVYWYRQLPEEGLKFMVYLQKENIIDESGMPKERFSAEFPKEGPSILRIQQVVRGDSAAYFCASSPDTSYEQYFGPGTRLTVT.

The CDR3 DNA is TGTGCCATCAGAGTTCAGGGGGTCTATGGCTACACCTTC. Translation gives CAIRVQGVYGYTF. The rearrangement joins TRBV10-3 to TRBJ1-2; TRBD1 agrees at 7 bases. This CDR3 contains 13 residues. Unmatched junction bases numbered 5, after V lost 6 bases and J lost 4 bases. The germline CDR1 and CDR2 sequences are ENHRY and SYGVKD.

This clonotype was counted only a few times. The chain employs TRBV6-1 and TRBJ2-7; weak D call: TRBD1 (6 bases). Trimming took 3 bases from V and 6 from J, leaving 18 bases between them. CDR3 length equals 15 residues. CDR1 is MNHNS and CDR2 is SASEGT in the germline V gene. CDR3 sequence reads: CASSDGQWGRSEQYF. The CDR3 DNA sequence: TGTGCCAGCAGTGACGGACAGTGGGGTAGGTCCGAGCAGTACTTC.

This clonotype was seen a few times. DNA of the CDR3: TGTGCCTGGAGTGTACTGGGGGTAGCGGGAGGTTTAGATACGCAGTATTTT. As protein: CAWSVLGVAGGLDTQYF. J is TRBJ2-3 and V is TRBV30; 10 nucleotides align to TRBD2. This CDR3 is built from 17 residues. Germline CDR1 and CDR2: GTSNPN and SVGIG (reference sequence). V was clipped by 0 bases and J by 5 bases; unmatched bases: 11.